The 14 T cell receptor beta chains listed next were all sequenced from one sample in a study of blood T cell repertoires in COVID-19. Profiling relied on immunoSEQ multiplex PCR, and the TCRdb table lists in-frame clones only, not all of them. This table holds 450,000 or so clones, around 90% found once. The sample comprised peripheral blood. The receptors stem from a man between 18 and 35 years old with COVID-19, enrolled during active disease.

V is TRBV19 and J is TRBJ2-5; TRBD1 matches 9 bases. Germline V CDR1 and CDR2: LNHDA, SQIVND (reference sequence). This CDR3 has 15 amino acids. Trimming at V came to 3 bases and at J to 5 bases, leaving 7 bases not matched to a gene. CDR3 residues: CASSILTGGQETQYF. Written as DNA, the CDR3 is TGTGCCAGTAGTATCCTTACAGGGGGCCAGGAGACCCAGTACTTC.

The V call is TRBV5-6, the J call TRBJ2-1; TRBD1 might be the D (5 bases). V was trimmed by 1 base and J by 0 bases, leaving 14 bases between them. The germline CDR1 and CDR2 sequences are SGHDT and YYEEEE. CDR3 length equals 17 residues. As DNA, the CDR3 is TGTGCCAGCAGCTTGCCGGGTCAGGGCGGCTCCTACAATGAGCAGTTCTTC. Its protein product is CASSLPGQGGSYNEQFF.

This sequence joins TRBV27 and TRBJ2-2; TRBD2 matches 10 bases. The germline gives CDR1 MNHEY, CDR2 SMNVEV (reference sequence). The CDR3 totals 15 residues. V gave up 5 bases and J gave up 1 base; unmatched junction bases: 1. The CDR3 nucleotides read TGTGCCAGCAGTCTAGCGGGAGTGAACACCGGGGAGCTGTTTTTT. Protein: CASSLAGVNTGELFF.

The chain uses TRBV5-1 and TRBJ2-3; 10 nucleotides match TRBD2. Germline CDR1 SGHRS, CDR2 YFSETQ. After removal of 4 bases from V and 2 bases from J, the junction contained 10 bases not matched to a gene. This CDR3 comprises 17 residues. The CDR3 region is CASSILNSGGYTDTQYF. The CDR3 DNA reads as TGCGCCAGCAGCATCCTTAATAGCGGGGGGTACACAGATACGCAGTATTTT. Supplemented by reference TRBV5-1 and TRBJ2-3, the full variable domain reads KAGVTQTPRYLIKTRGQQVTLSCSPISGHRSVSWYQQTPGQGLQFLFEYFSETQRNKGNFPGRFSGRQFSNSRSEMNVSTLELGDSALYLCASSILNSGGYTDTQYFGPGTRLTVL.

The chain uses TRBV25-1 and TRBJ2-3; 12 positions agree with TRBD2. The ends lost 3 bases at V and 1 base at J; junction bases unmatched: 5. The CDR3 is 17 amino acids. The germline V gene has CDR1 MGHDK and CDR2 SYGVNS. This chain's CDR3 is CASSDRLAGDGTDTQYF. As DNA, the CDR3 is TGTGCCAGCAGTGACAGACTAGCGGGAGATGGCACAGATACGCAGTATTTT.

This chain joins TRBV5-5 and TRBJ2-7; TRBD1 matches 8 bases. The germline gives CDR1 SGHKS, CDR2 YYEKEE (reference sequence). The CDR3 is made up of 17 amino acids. The trim removed 0 bases at V and 5 bases at J, leaving 13 bases unmatched. The CDR3 is CASSLVGPWDRTDEQYF. In nucleotides, the CDR3 is TGTGCCAGCAGCTTGGTTGGGCCGTGGGACAGGACCGACGAGCAGTACTTC.

The chain carries TRBV6-5 and TRBJ1-2, with TRBD1 as a possible D gene (5 bases). The germline gives CDR1 MNHEY, CDR2 SVGAGI. CDR3 size: 14 residues. Between the trimmed V and J ends, which lost 2 bases and 8 bases, there was a span of 15 bases. CDR3 in amino acids: CASSYGLGGEGYTF. In nucleotides, the CDR3 is TGTGCCAGCAGTTACGGTCTGGGGGGGGAGGGCTACACCTTC.

The V gene is TRBV11-3, the J gene TRBJ2-3; tentative D call: TRBD2 (7 bases). This CDR3 spans 14 amino acids. Germline CDR1 and CDR2: SGHNT and YENEEA. V was trimmed by 1 base and J by 6 bases, leaving 11 bases between them. The CDR3, as DNA: TGTGCCAGCAGCTTAGGGACAGCGGGGGATACGCAGTATTTT. Its protein is CASSLGTAGDTQYF. Using reference TRBV11-3 and TRBJ2-3 for the parts outside the CDR3, the full variable domain is EAGVVQSPRYKIIEKKQPVAFWCNPISGHNTLYWYLQNLGQGPELLIRYENEEAVDDSQLPKDRFSAERLKGVDSTLKIQPAELGDSAVYLCASSLGTAGDTQYFGPGTRLTVL.

V usage is TRBV27 and J usage is TRBJ1-1, with D unresolved. The V end lost 2 bases, the J end lost 4 bases, and 23 bases lay between the germline ends. The CDR3 runs 18 residues. Germline values: CDR1 MNHEY, CDR2 SMNVEV (reference sequence). For the CDR3, the DNA is TGTGCCAGCAGTTTAGTTTACAGAGCGGCGACGATAGTCACTGAAGCTTTCTTT. Translating gives CASSLVYRAATIVTEAFF.

The rearrangement uses TRBV27 and TRBJ1-1; D is perhaps TRBD1 (6 bases). CDR3 length: 14 amino acids. Trimming shortened V by 0 bases and J by 4 bases, and 9 bases separated the two germline ends. Germline CDR1 reads MNHEY; CDR2 reads SMNVEV (reference sequence). The CDR3 DNA reads as TGTGCCAGCAGTTTATCGTTAGGGGGCACTGAAGCTTTCTTT. It encodes CASSLSLGGTEAFF.

The rearrangement joins TRBV27 to TRBJ2-7; 7 positions agree with TRBD1. The CDR3 has 15 amino acids. V lost 3 bases, J lost 3 bases, and 8 bases stayed unmatched. The V gene's germline CDR1 is MNHEY and CDR2 SMNVEV (reference sequence). The CDR3 loop is CASSLTPGGYYEQYF. The CDR3 DNA reads as TGTGCCAGCAGTTTGACACCAGGGGGATACTACGAGCAGTACTTC.

This rearrangement joins TRBV29-1 to TRBJ2-5, with TRBD1 identical over 11 bases. The CDR3 is 13 residues long. The V gene end was trimmed by 7 bases and the J gene end by 5 bases; junction bases not matched to a gene: 6. Germline assignment: CDR1 SQVTM and CDR2 ANQGSEA. CDR3 in DNA: TGCAGCGCCGGACAGGGGGCTCTGGAGACCCAGTACTTC. Protein: CSAGQGALETQYF. The full variable domain, completed using reference TRBV29-1 and TRBJ2-5, is SAVISQKPSRDICQRGTSLTIQCQVDSQVTMMFWYRQQPGQSLTLIATANQGSEATYESGFVIDKFPISRPNLTFSTLTVSNMSPEDSSIYLCSAGQGALETQYFGPGTRLLVL.

This clone has more than one count but fewer than ten. The rearrangement joins TRBV7-9 to TRBJ1-3; D is ambiguous. Trimming cost V 5 bases and J 4 bases, with 12 bases left between them. The CDR3 sequence is 14 residues long. The germline V gene has CDR1 SEHNR and CDR2 FQNEAQ (reference sequence). The CDR3 DNA is TGTGCCAGCAGCCGCGTGTTAGAGGGAAACACCATATATTTT. It yields the protein CASSRVLEGNTIYF. Together with reference TRBV7-9 and TRBJ1-3, the CDR3 gives the full variable domain: DTGVSQNPRHKITKRGQNVTFRCDPISEHNRLYWYRQTLGQGPEFLTYFQNEAQLEKSRLLSDRFSAERPKGSFSTLEIQRTEQGDSAMYLCASSRVLEGNTIYFGEGSWLTVV.

Only a few counts were recorded for this clone. The rearrangement joins TRBV4-2 to TRBJ1-2; D is possibly TRBD1 (6 bases). Germline CDR1 and CDR2: LGHNA and YNFKEQ. The V gene lost 0 bases and the J gene lost 0 bases, with 8 bases spanning the gap. The CDR3 runs 15 residues. The CDR3 loop is CASSQEGAANYGYTF. The DNA of the CDR3 is TGTGCCAGCAGCCAAGAGGGGGCAGCTAACTATGGCTACACCTTC.